This TCR beta chain is drawn from a study of CD8 T cells in Susac syndrome. Study overall: At blood draw, Susac syndrome patients were therapy-naive, on corticosteroids, or on intravenous immunoglobulin alone.

cDNA came from roughly 0.47 to 1 ug RNA primed by random hexamers. An immunoSEQ multiplex PCR generated amplified TCR beta CDR3 products spanning 54 Vbeta and 13 Jbeta. TCRdb re-analysed the immunoSEQ multiplex PCR reads in MiXCR, keeping a single row per CDR3 protein. The data hold some 210,000 distinct CDR3 sequences, with about 94% observed a single time. The V end lost 1 base, the J end lost 2 bases, and 13 bases lay between the germline ends. CDR3 length equals 16 residues. The germline V gene encodes CDR1 SGHDN and CDR2 FVKESK. The sequence was obtained from a human donor with Susac syndrome. Sample: CD4+ T cells from PBMCs. The chain has TRBV14 and TRBJ2-3; no clear D. CDR3 coding DNA: TGTGCCAGCAGCCAAGGGGGAACCCCCTCCACAGATACGCAGTATTTT. This sequence encodes CASSQGGTPSTDTQYF.